The present T cell receptor (beta chain) was sequenced within a study of OX40 agonist ivuxolimab in advanced cancers. The wider study: Prior checkpoint blockade (anti-PD-1, anti-PD-L1 or anti-CTLA-4) was permitted; under 50% had it.

Points from the study as a whole: Expansion of clones was among the lowest in partial responders at 0.1-3.0 mg/kg.

This clone was counted only a few times. Its matching antigen is unknown. Sequenced by immunoSEQ multiplex PCR; TCRdb stores in-frame clones only, minus some. The sample records about 21,000 clones, more than 75% being singletons. The specimen was CD4+ or CD8+ T cells sorted from blood, collected in a trial of the OX40 agonist ivuxolimab. This clonotype was sampled from an adult with an advanced solid tumor such as melanoma, head and neck, liver or kidney cancer.

The CDR3 is CASSSTGLRGYTF. DNA for the CDR3: TGTGCCAGCAGCTCGACAGGCCTTAGGGGCTACACCTTC. The chain couples TRBV5-4 to TRBJ1-2, with D perhaps matching TRBD1 (6 bases). CDR3 length: 13 amino acids. Germline assignment: CDR1 SGHNT and CDR2 YYREEE (reference sequence). V lost 3 bases to trimming and J lost 8 bases, with 14 bases between them.